Sequencing of this T cell receptor beta chain was carried out in a study of OX40 agonist ivuxolimab in advanced cancers. Whole-study findings and limits: Partly responding patients at 0.1-3.0 mg/kg showed some of the smallest clonal expansion. In CD8+ T cells, expanded clones were on average more numerous than in CD4+.

Looked up from germline, CDR1 is SNHLY and CDR2 is FYNNEI. There are 13 residues in the CDR3. Between the trimmed V and J ends, which lost 3 bases and 4 bases, there was a span of 9 bases. For this clone: The target antigen is unknown.

Autoimmune disease history or systemic immunosuppression barred patients. Profiling relied on immunoSEQ multiplex PCR, and the TCRdb table lists in-frame clones only, not all of them. This table has some 59,000 clones, about nine tenths appearing once. Specimen: CD4+ or CD8+ T cells sorted from blood, collected in a trial of the OX40 agonist ivuxolimab. J is TRBJ2-5 and V is TRBV2; maybe TRBD2 (5 bases). This receptor was taken from an adult with an advanced solid tumor such as melanoma, head and neck, liver or kidney cancer. The CDR3 is CASSDLAGETQYF. The CDR3 bases are TGTGCCAGCAGTGATCTGGCGGGAGAGACCCAGTACTTC. Looking up the rest from reference TRBV2 and TRBJ2-5 gives the full variable domain: EPEVTQTPSHQVTQMGQEVILRCVPISNHLYFYWYRQILGQKVEFLVSFYNNEISEKSEIFDDQFSVERPDGSNFTLKIRSTKLEDSAMYFCASSDLAGETQYFGPGTRLLVL.